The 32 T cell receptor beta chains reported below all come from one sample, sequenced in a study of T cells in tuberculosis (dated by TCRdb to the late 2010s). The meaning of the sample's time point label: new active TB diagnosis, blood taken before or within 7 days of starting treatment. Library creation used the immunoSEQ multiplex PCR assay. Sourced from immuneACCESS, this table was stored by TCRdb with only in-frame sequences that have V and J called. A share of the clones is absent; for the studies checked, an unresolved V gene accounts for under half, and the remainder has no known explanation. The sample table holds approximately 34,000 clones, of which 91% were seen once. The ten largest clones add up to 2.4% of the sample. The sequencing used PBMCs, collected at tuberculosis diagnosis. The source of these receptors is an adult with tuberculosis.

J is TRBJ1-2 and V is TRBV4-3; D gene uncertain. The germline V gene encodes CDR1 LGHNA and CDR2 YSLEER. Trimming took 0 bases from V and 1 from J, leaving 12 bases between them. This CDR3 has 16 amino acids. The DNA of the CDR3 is TGCGCCAGCAGCCAAGATGGTGCGGGGATTAACTATGGCTACACCTTC. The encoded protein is CASSQDGAGINYGYTF.

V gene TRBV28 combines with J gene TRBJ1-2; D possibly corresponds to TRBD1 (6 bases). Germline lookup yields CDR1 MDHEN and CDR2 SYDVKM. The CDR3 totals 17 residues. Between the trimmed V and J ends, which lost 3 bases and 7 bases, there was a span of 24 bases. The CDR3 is CASSLSPSLTGFSGYTF. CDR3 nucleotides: TGTGCCAGCAGTTTGTCCCCCTCACTCACAGGGTTCTCTGGCTACACCTTC.

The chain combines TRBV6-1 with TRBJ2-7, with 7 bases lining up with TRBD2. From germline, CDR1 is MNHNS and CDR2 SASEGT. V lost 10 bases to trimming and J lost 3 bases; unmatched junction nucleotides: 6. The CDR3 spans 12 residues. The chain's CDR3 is CATRGGFYEQYF. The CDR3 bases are TGTGCCACCCGGGGAGGGTTCTACGAGCAGTACTTC.

CDR3 DNA: TGTGCCAGCAGCGCAGAAGAACAGGTAAACACCATATATTTT. Amino acid sequence: CASSAEEQVNTIYF. This chain connects TRBV21-1 to TRBJ1-3; the table's D call, TRBD1, was not checked against the DNA. TRBV21-1 is labeled a pseudogene. The CDR3 is 14 residues long.

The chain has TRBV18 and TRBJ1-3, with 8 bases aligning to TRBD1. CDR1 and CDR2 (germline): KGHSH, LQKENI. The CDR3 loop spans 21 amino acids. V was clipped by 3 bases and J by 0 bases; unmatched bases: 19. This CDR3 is CASSPITYSGTGIDSGNTIYF. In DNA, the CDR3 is TGTGCCAGCTCACCTATAACTTACTCCGGGACAGGAATTGACTCTGGAAACACCATATATTTT.

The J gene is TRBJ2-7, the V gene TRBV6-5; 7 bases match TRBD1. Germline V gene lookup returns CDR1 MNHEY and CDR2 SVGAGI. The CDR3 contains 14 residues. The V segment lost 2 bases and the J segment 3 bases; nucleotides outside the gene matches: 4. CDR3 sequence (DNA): TGTGCCAGCAGTTACGGGTCAGGGGGCTACGAGCAGTACTTC. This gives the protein CASSYGSGGYEQYF.

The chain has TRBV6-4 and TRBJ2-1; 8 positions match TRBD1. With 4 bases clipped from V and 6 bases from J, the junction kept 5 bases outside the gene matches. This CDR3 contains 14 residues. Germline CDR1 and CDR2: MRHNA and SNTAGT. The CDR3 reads CASSALGQGNEQFF. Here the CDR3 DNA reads TGTGCCAGCAGTGCCCTCGGACAGGGCAATGAGCAGTTCTTC.

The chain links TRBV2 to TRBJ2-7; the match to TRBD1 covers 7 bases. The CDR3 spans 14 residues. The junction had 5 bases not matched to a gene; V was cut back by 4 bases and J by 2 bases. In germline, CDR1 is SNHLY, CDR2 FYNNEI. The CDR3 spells CASSGGQLTYEQYF. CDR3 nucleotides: TGTGCCAGCAGTGGGGGACAGCTAACCTACGAGCAGTACTTC. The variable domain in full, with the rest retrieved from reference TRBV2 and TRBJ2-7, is EPEVTQTPSHQVTQMGQEVILRCVPISNHLYFYWYRQILGQKVEFLVSFYNNEISEKSEIFDDQFSVERPDGSNFTLKIRSTKLEDSAMYFCASSGGQLTYEQYFGPGTRLTVT.

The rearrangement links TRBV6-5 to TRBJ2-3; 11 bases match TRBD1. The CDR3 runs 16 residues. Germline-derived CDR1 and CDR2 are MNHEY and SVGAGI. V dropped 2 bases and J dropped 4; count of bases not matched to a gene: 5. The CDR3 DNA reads TGTGCCAGCAGTTACCCCCGGACAGGGGGCCCAGATACGCAGTATTTT. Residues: CASSYPRTGGPDTQYF.

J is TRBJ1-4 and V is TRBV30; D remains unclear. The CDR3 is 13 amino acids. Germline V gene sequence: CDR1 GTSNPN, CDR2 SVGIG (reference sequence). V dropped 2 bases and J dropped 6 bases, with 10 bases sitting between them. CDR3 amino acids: CAWSPRLYEKLFF. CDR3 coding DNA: TGTGCCTGGAGTCCTAGATTGTATGAAAAACTGTTTTTT.

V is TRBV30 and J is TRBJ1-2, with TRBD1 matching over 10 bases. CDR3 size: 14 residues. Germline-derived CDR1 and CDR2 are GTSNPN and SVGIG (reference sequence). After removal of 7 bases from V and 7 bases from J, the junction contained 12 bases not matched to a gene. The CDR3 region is CASSGTGESTGYTF. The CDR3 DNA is TGTGCCTCGTCCGGGACAGGGGAATCTACTGGCTACACCTTC.

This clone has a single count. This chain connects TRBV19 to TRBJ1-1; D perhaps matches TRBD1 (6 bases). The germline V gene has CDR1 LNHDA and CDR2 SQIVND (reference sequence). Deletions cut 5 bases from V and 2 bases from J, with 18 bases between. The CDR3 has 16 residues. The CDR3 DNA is TGTGCCAGTAGTTCATCGGACAGACTACAAAACACTGAAGCTTTCTTT. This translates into CASSSSDRLQNTEAFF.

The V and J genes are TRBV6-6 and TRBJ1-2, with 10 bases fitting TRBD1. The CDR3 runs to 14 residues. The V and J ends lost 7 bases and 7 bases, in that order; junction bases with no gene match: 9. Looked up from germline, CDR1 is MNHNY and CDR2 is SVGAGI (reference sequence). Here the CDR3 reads CASIRDRGEGGYTF. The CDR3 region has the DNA TGTGCCAGCATTAGGGACAGGGGAGAAGGTGGCTACACCTTC.

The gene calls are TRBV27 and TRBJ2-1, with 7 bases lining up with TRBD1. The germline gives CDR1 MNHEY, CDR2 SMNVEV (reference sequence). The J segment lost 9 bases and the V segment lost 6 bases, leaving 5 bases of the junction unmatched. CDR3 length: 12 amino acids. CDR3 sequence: CASRTGEREQFF. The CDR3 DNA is TGTGCCAGCAGAACAGGGGAACGTGAGCAGTTCTTC.

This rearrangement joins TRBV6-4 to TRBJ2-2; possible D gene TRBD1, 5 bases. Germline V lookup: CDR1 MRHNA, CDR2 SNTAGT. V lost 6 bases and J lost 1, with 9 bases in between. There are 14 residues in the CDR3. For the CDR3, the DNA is TGTGCCAGCAGGGGTACAGGGAACACCGGGGAGCTGTTTTTT. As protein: CASRGTGNTGELFF.

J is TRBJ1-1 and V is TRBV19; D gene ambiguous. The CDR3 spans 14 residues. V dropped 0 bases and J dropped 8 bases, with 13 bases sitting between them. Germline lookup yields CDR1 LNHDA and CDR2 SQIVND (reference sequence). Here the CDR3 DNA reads TGTGCCAGTAGTATAGAAGGCGCGGCGTCGGAAGCTTTCTTT. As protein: CASSIEGAASEAFF.

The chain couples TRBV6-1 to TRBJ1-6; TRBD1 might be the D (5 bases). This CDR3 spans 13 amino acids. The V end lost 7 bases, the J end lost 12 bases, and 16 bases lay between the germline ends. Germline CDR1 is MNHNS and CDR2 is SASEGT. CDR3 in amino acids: CASTRGTVEPLHF. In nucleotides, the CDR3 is TGTGCCAGCACTCGCGGGACCGTCGAACCCCTCCACTTT.

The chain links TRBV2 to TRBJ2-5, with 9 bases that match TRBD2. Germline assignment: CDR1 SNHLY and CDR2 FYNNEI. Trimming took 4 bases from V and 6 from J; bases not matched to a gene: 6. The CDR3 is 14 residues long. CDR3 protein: CASSAGLAGQTQYF. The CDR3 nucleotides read TGTGCCAGCAGTGCTGGGCTAGCGGGGCAGACCCAGTACTTC.

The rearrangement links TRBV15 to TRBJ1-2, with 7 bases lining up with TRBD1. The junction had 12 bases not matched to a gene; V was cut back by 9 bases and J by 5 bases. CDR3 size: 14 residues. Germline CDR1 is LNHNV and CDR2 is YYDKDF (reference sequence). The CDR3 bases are TGTGCCACTTCTAAGGGGGCTATTGGGTATGGCTACACCTTC. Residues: CATSKGAIGYGYTF. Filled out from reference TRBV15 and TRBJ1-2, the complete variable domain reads DAMVIQNPRYQVTQFGKPVTLSCSQTLNHNVMYWYQQKSSQAPKLLFHYYDKDFNNEADTPDNFQSRRPNTSFCFLDIRSPGLGDTAMYLCATSKGAIGYGYTFGSGTRLTVV.

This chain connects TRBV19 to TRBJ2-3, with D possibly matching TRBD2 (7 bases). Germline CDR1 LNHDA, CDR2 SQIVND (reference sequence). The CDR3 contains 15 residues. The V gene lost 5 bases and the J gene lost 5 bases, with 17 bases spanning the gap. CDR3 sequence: CASSASGGAGDTQYF. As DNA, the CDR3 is TGTGCCAGTAGTGCTAGTGGGGGGGCTGGAGATACGCAGTATTTT.

This CDR3 is CASSVSSGGAVGYNEQFF. Written as DNA, the CDR3 is TGCGCCAGCAGTGTATCGAGCGGGGGGGCCGTAGGTTACAATGAGCAGTTCTTC. The V and J genes are TRBV10-1 and TRBJ2-1, with 10 bases identical to TRBD2. The trim removed 4 bases at V and 4 bases at J, leaving 13 bases unmatched. This CDR3 is built from 18 residues. CDR1 and CDR2 from the germline V gene are WNHNN and SYGVQD (reference sequence).

The CDR3 loop is CASSRGQGVLLEKLFF. CDR3 DNA: TGCGCCAGCAGCCGTGGACAGGGGGTTCTCTTGGAAAAACTGTTTTTT. The J gene is TRBJ1-4, the V gene TRBV4-3; 10 nucleotides match TRBD1. J was trimmed by 8 bases and V by 4 bases; bases with no gene match: 10. The CDR3 covers 16 residues. Germline V gene data show CDR1 as LGHNA and CDR2 as YSLEER.

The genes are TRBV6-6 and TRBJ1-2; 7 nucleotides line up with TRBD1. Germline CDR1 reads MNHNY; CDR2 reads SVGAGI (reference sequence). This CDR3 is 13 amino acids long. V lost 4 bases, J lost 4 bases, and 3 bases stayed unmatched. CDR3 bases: TGTGCCAGCAGTTCCCGGGACAGCTATGGCTACACCTTC. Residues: CASSSRDSYGYTF.

The CDR3 DNA follows: TGCGCCAGCAGCCCGGCAGGCTACTCCTACAATGAGCAGTTCTTC. Protein: CASSPAGYSYNEQFF. The gene calls are TRBV4-1 and TRBJ2-1; D not resolved. With 4 bases removed from V and 0 bases from J, the gap between germline ends came to 10 bases. Germline V gives CDR1 MGHRA, CDR2 YSYEKL. The CDR3 covers 15 residues.

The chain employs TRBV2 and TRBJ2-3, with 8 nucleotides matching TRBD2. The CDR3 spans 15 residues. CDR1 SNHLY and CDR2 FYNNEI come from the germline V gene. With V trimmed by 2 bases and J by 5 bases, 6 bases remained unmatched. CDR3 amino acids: CASSERRGGGDTQYF. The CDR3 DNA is TGTGCCAGCAGTGAAAGACGGGGGGGAGGAGATACGCAGTATTTT.

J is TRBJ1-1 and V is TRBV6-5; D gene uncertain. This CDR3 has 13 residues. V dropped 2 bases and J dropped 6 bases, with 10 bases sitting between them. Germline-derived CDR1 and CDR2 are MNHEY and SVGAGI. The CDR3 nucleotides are TGTGCCAGCAGTTACGGTGACTGGGCTGAAGCTTTCTTT. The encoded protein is CASSYGDWAEAFF.

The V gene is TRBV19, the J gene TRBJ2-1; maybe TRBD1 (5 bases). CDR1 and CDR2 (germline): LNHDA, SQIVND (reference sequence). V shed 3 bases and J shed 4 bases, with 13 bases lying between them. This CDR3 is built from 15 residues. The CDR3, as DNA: TGTGCCAGTAGTATCTGGGGCCTCGGATACAATGAGCAGTTCTTC. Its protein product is CASSIWGLGYNEQFF.

The CDR3 is CSVETRAQGSTEAFF. CDR3 nucleotide sequence: TGCAGCGTTGAAACCCGGGCACAGGGCAGCACTGAAGCTTTCTTT. The rearrangement joins TRBV29-1 to TRBJ1-1; D possibly corresponds to TRBD1 (6 bases). This CDR3 is built from 15 residues. Germline V lookup: CDR1 SQVTM, CDR2 ANQGSEA. The ends were cut back, 2 bases at V and 4 bases at J, with 17 bases in the middle.

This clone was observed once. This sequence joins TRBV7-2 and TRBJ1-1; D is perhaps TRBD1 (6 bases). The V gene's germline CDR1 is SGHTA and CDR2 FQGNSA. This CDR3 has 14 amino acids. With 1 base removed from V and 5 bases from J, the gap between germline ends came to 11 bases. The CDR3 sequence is CASSLVSQGTEAFF. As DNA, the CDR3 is TGTGCCAGCAGCTTAGTAAGTCAGGGGACTGAAGCTTTCTTT.

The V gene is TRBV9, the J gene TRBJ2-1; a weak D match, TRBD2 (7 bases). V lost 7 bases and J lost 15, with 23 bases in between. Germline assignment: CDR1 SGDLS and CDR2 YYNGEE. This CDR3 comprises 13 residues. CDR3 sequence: CASGGRGAQGGFF. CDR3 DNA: TGTGCCAGCGGTGGTCGGGGGGCACAAGGAGGGTTCTTC.

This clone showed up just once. The CDR3 DNA is TGCGCCAGCATGGATCTGATGGGGGGGGCCGCTGAAGCTTTCTTT. This encodes CASMDLMGGAAEAFF. The chain couples TRBV10-2 to TRBJ1-1; tentative D call: TRBD1 (6 bases). Trimming removed 7 bases from V and 6 bases from J, with 21 bases in between. CDR3 length: 15 residues. CDR1 is WSHSY and CDR2 is SAAADI in the germline V gene.

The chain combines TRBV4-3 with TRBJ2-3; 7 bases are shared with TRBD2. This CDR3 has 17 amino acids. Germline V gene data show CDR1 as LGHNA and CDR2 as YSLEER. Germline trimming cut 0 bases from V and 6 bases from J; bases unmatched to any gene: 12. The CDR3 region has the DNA TGCGCCAGCAGCCAAGAGGGGCTAGCGGATCGGGGGGATACGCAGTATTTT. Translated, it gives CASSQEGLADRGDTQYF.